These T cell receptor beta chains were read from a single sample in a study of molecular identifiers for immune sequencing clone quantification. TCRdb analysed the PCR reads with MiXCR anew, one entry per CDR3 protein. The sample lists about 640,000 distinct CDR3 sequences, about 20% occurring once. The specimen sequenced was naive CD8+ T cells from blood, with Jurkat cell RNA spiked in. These receptors came from a human donor in good health. Some libraries in this study had Jurkat cell RNA spiked in. The conserved cysteine and the conserved F or W are not part of the CDR3 here. Each record gives: V gene, CDR3 protein.

V: TRBV7-6
CDR3: ASSSAPGLAVETQY

V: TRBV30
CDR3: AWNQGTPGNTIY

V: TRBV7-9
CDR3: ASRYPENTEAF

V: TRBV2
CDR3: ASSPFIGRNTGELF

V: TRBV9
CDR3: ASTPWDSPETQY

V: TRBV7-9
CDR3: ASSLTRASTDTQY

V: TRBV5-5
CDR3: ASSPETGVSSGNTIY

V: TRBV19
CDR3: ASSIGDRGQGQPQH

V: TRBV3-1
CDR3: ASSQQGHKETQY

V: TRBV11-3
CDR3: ASSPRDSGRDEQY

V: TRBV12-3/TRBV12-4
CDR3: ASSFKFSGGAYEQF

V: TRBV7-2
CDR3: ASSLVGTGEQF

V: TRBV6-2/TRBV6-3
CDR3: ASSYSAAEQY